Presented here are 19 T cell receptor beta chains from one specimen sequenced in a study of cytomegalovirus exposure and HLA in healthy donors. It was with 60 Vbeta and 13 Jbeta primers that the PCR ran. Sequencing used immunoSEQ multiplex PCR; TCRdb keeps in-frame clones, though not all of them. Here the sample spans some 200,000 clones, over 60% being singletons. Sequenced input: PBMCs. The receptors shown here come from a middle-aged man in good health and CMV-seronegative.

The rearrangement joins TRBV9 to TRBJ1-1, with D perhaps matching TRBD1 (6 bases). The germline V and J ends were trimmed by 3 bases and 5 bases, with 17 bases remaining between them. CDR1 is SGDLS, CDR2 YYNGEE, per germline. This CDR3 has 15 residues. This CDR3 is CASSANPGGRTEAFF. CDR3 DNA: TGTGCCAGCAGCGCCAACCCCGGGGGGCGAACTGAAGCTTTCTTT.

This chain connects TRBV9 to TRBJ1-1; TRBD1 aligns across 11 bases. CDR1 is SGDLS, CDR2 YYNGEE, per germline. CDR3 length equals 15 residues. V gave up 3 bases and J gave up 1 base; unmatched junction bases: 2. The CDR3 protein is CASSAGQGANTEAFF. The CDR3, as DNA: TGTGCCAGCAGCGCCGGACAGGGGGCGAACACTGAAGCTTTCTTT.

The chain links TRBV19 to TRBJ2-2, with 10 bases aligning to TRBD2. This CDR3 region has 16 residues. The V gene end was trimmed by 5 bases and the J gene end by 0 bases; junction bases not matched to a gene: 3. CDR1 and CDR2 (germline): LNHDA, SQIVND (reference sequence). The chain's CDR3 is CASSSGLAANTGELFF. In DNA form, the CDR3 reads TGTGCCAGTAGTTCTGGACTAGCGGCGAACACCGGGGAGCTGTTTTTT.

This clone was found a few times. The sample holds other DNA sequences that translate to the same CDR3. The chain is built from TRBV6-5 and TRBJ2-7; the D gene is possibly TRBD2 (6 bases). With 4 bases removed from V and 2 bases from J, the gap between germline ends came to 6 bases. Looked up from germline, CDR1 is MNHEY and CDR2 is SVGAGI. The CDR3 loop spans 12 amino acids. CDR3 in DNA: TGTGCCAGCAGTTCGGGGGCCTACGAGCAGTACTTC. Protein sequence: CASSSGAYEQYF.

Only a few counts were recorded for this clone. The chain links TRBV5-1 to TRBJ2-1, with D perhaps TRBD1 (5 bases). This CDR3 contains 12 residues. Germline V gives CDR1 SGHRS, CDR2 YFSETQ. Trimming removed 4 bases from V and 7 bases from J, with 9 bases in between. The CDR3 here is CASSKGPNEQFF. The DNA for the CDR3 is TGCGCCAGCAGCAAGGGGCCGAATGAGCAGTTCTTC.

The J gene is TRBJ2-7, the V gene TRBV7-2; 10 nucleotides line up with TRBD1. CDR3 length equals 15 residues. The germline V gene encodes CDR1 SGHTA and CDR2 FQGNSA. V was clipped by 5 bases and J by 2 bases; unmatched bases: 6. CDR3 sequence (DNA): TGTGCCAGCAGCATTCCGGGACAGGGGACCTACGAGCAGTACTTC. Translated: CASSIPGQGTYEQYF.

V usage is TRBV5-1 and J usage is TRBJ1-1; D perhaps matches TRBD1 (5 bases). V was shortened by 2 bases and J by 0 bases, with 14 bases between the two germline ends. The CDR3 covers 16 residues. Germline lookup yields CDR1 SGHRS and CDR2 YFSETQ. In nucleotides, the CDR3 is TGCGCCAGCAGCTTACTGGTCGACAGTATGAACACTGAAGCTTTCTTT. Translated: CASSLLVDSMNTEAFF.

The chain combines TRBV19 with TRBJ1-5; no clear D. The CDR3 has 17 residues. The germline V gene has CDR1 LNHDA and CDR2 SQIVND (reference sequence). V lost 0 bases to trimming and J lost 1 base, with 13 bases between them. CDR3 region: CASSIDNGELSNQPQHF. The CDR3 nucleotides read TGTGCCAGTAGTATAGATAACGGGGAATTGAGCAATCAGCCCCAGCATTTT.

The rearrangement uses TRBV5-1 and TRBJ2-1; TRBD1 agrees at 9 bases. Germline loops: CDR1 SGHRS, CDR2 YFSETQ. The length of the CDR3 is 17 residues. With 3 bases clipped from V and 0 bases from J, the junction kept 7 bases outside the gene matches. CDR3 sequence reads: CASSSSSTGGSYNEQFF. CDR3 bases: TGCGCCAGCAGCTCCTCCTCGACAGGGGGCTCCTACAATGAGCAGTTCTTC.

The chain links TRBV25-1 to TRBJ1-2; D remains ambiguous. From germline, CDR1 is MGHDK and CDR2 SYGVNS. This CDR3 contains 15 residues. V was clipped by 4 bases and J by 5 bases, with 17 bases between them. DNA of the CDR3: TGTGCCAGCAGTGGAGAGCCCGGAGAGATATATGGCTACACCTTC. This translates into CASSGEPGEIYGYTF.

The chain has TRBV27 and TRBJ1-2; 7 bases map to TRBD1. CDR3 size: 15 residues. The germline V gene has CDR1 MNHEY and CDR2 SMNVEV (reference sequence). With 8 bases clipped from V and 0 bases from J, the junction kept 9 bases outside the gene matches. Here the CDR3 reads CASCRIGGPNYGYTF. The CDR3 nucleotides are TGTGCCAGCTGCCGTATAGGGGGCCCTAACTATGGCTACACCTTC.

V and J are TRBV29-1 and TRBJ2-5, with 10 bases aligning to TRBD1. This CDR3 is 15 amino acids long. Trimming cost V 7 bases and J 5 bases; bases outside gene matches: 13. Germline lookup yields CDR1 SQVTM and CDR2 ANQGSEA. The CDR3 is CSADLTGGHEETQYF. CDR3 DNA sequence: TGCAGCGCAGACCTGACAGGGGGCCATGAGGAGACCCAGTACTTC.

This rearrangement joins TRBV4-3 to TRBJ2-1, with 10 positions matching TRBD2. The CDR3 is 20 residues long. Looked up from germline, CDR1 is LGHNA and CDR2 is YSLEER. V dropped 3 bases and J dropped 0; count of bases not matched to a gene: 14. The CDR3 is CASSQEGGLAFSSSYNEQFF. The CDR3 DNA follows: TGCGCCAGCAGCCAGGAAGGGGGACTAGCGTTCTCGAGCTCCTACAATGAGCAGTTCTTC.

The J gene is TRBJ2-1, the V gene TRBV29-1, with D possibly TRBD1 on 5 matching bases. Trimming pared 0 bases from V and 6 bases from J, leaving 15 bases between. CDR1 SQVTM and CDR2 ANQGSEA come from the germline V gene. The CDR3 loop spans 15 amino acids. CDR3 bases: TGCAGCGTTGAAGAGGTGACAGAGCTCTTCAATGAGCAGTTCTTC. Translation: CSVEEVTELFNEQFF.

The V gene is TRBV6-5, the J gene TRBJ1-1; 9 bases are a match to TRBD1. The germline CDR1 and CDR2 sequences are MNHEY and SVGAGI. After removal of 3 bases from V and 5 bases from J, the junction contained 4 bases not matched to a gene. The CDR3 covers 14 residues. The CDR3 loop reads CASSYRTGETEAFF. CDR3 nucleotide sequence: TGTGCCAGCAGTTATCGGACAGGGGAGACTGAAGCTTTCTTT.

The J gene is TRBJ1-5, the V gene TRBV10-1; 9 nucleotides align to TRBD1. V was clipped by 6 bases and J by 5 bases; unmatched bases: 17. The CDR3 is made up of 18 amino acids. CDR1 and CDR2 from the germline V gene are WNHNN and SYGVQD (reference sequence). The CDR3 nucleotides are TGCGCCAGCAGCCTAGGACAGGGGAAATCCATCCCCCATCAGCCCCAGCATTTT. Protein product: CASSLGQGKSIPHQPQHF.

CDR3 nucleotide sequence: TGTGCCAGCAGCCGGCCAGGGGCGGCCTGGGGTGGCTACACCTTC. The encoded protein is CASSRPGAAWGGYTF. The chain joins TRBV6-5 to TRBJ1-2; D may be TRBD1 (6 bases). The CDR3 contains 15 residues. Trimming left V 6 bases short and J 7 bases short, with 21 bases between. CDR1 and CDR2 from the germline V gene are MNHEY and SVGAGI.

The gene calls are TRBV5-1 and TRBJ2-1; D gene unclear. Deletions cut 5 bases from V and 9 bases from J, with 12 bases between. From germline, CDR1 is SGHRS and CDR2 YFSETQ. The length of the CDR3 is 12 residues. The CDR3 region has the DNA TGCGCCAGCAGTATGGAGCTCGGTGAGCAGTTCTTC. Translation gives CASSMELGEQFF.

The V call is TRBV5-6, the J call TRBJ1-1; TRBD1 is a possible D gene (5 bases). The V gene's germline CDR1 is SGHDT and CDR2 YYEEEE. V lost 4 bases and J 1 base, leaving 17 bases between the germline ends. This CDR3 comprises 16 residues. Here the CDR3 DNA reads TGTGCCAGCAGCCCCTGGACAACCATGGAGAACACTGAAGCTTTCTTT. It translates to CASSPWTTMENTEAFF.